This record covers a single T cell receptor gamma chain. This clone was counted ten times or more. Its antigen has not been determined. At residue 6, the TCRdb protein and translated DNA are inconsistent; the protein given comes from the DNA. These data belong to a study of gamma delta lymphoproliferative disorders and STAT genes (dated by TCRdb to the late 2010s). With regard to the full study: The LymphoTrack Dx TCRG Assay was used to build gamma-chain libraries from a minimum of 50 ng of genomic DNA. The study profiled TCR gamma and delta CDR3 repertoires by deep sequencing in Tgammadelta lymphoproliferative disease patients and healthy controls, within a larger immunophenotypic and STAT-mutation study. Because no corresponding Invivoscribe delta assay was available, delta-chain libraries were prepared according to the EuroClonality-NGS working group standard operating procedure. Two gamma-chain samples and all delta-chain samples were sequenced twice to confirm results. The research as a whole found: When whole repertoires were clustered, gamma repertoires from patients formed a group apart from those of healthy controls, but delta repertoires showed no separation between the groups. The authors pointed out that NGS specificity may be lower at low frequencies, so whether leukemic clones are public or private needs to be confirmed. Almost every major gamma and delta clonotype found in patients was public, meaning shared with at least one healthy donor, with just a couple of gamma clonotypes being private to disease. T cells in controls likely covered a range of maturation stages, whereas leukemic cells were skewed toward terminal effectors, which could potentially limit comparisons between patients and controls.

Genomic DNA from peripheral blood mononuclear cells isolated from patients and controls was used for TCR sequencing. Controls were 23 healthy adult blood donors, with a median age of approximately 61 years and some twelve males and some 11 females, matched to patients for age and sex. Both library methods used multiplex PCR with primers targeting conserved V and J regions of the TCR genes. The amplicons were purified, pooled and then sequenced on an Illumina MiSeq platform. The original methods were these. MiXCR performed V(D)J alignment, clonotype assembly and translation, and VDJtools was used for functionality assessment and CDR3 repertoire analyses. CDR3 was defined according to IMGT, and analyses were limited to productive sequences using functional genes, with ORF genes and pseudogenes excluded. Identical amino acid CDR3s of major clonotypes (frequency >=5%) were searched for across all patients and controls using a custom Python script. To compare clonotype frequencies between patients and controls, a one-sided non-parametric Wilcoxon test was applied. TCRdb reprocessed the public data with the CATT caller; entries with the same nucleotide sequence were combined afterwards. For this entry, the V and J calls and clone size follow TCRdb and not the study's own pipeline. The sample table holds 4,000 to 4,500 gamma-chain clones, of which around 6.5% were seen once. The ten largest account for about a third of the sample.

Reading from cysteine to phenylalanine, the CDR3 counts 12 amino acids. The DNA shown is the 36-base CDR3, in frame from base 1. At the junction V is shortened by 3 bases and J by 1 base; bases outside the gene matches: 0. CDR1 EGSNGY and CDR2 YDSYNSKV were looked up in the germline V gene. The chain links TRGV2 with TRGJ1 or TRGJ2. TCRdb offers no J gene call, so here the DNA was matched to germline to obtain one. The receptor was isolated from a human donor in good health. The specimen was blood. The DNA sequence reads TGTGCCACCTGGGACAATTATTATAAGAAACTCTTT. Its protein product is CATWDNYYKKLF.